These T cell receptor beta chains were read from a single sample in a study of cytomegalovirus exposure and HLA in healthy donors. Data came from immunoSEQ multiplex PCR; TCRdb stores just in-frame clones and leaves some out. Here the sample spans approximately 210,000 clones, about 85% being singletons. The sample consisted of PBMCs. These TCRs come from a woman aged 50 to 65 in good health and CMV-seronegative. The CDR3 runs from the conserved cysteine through the conserved F or W. The order of the fields is V gene, J gene, D gene, CDR3 length, clone size, CDR3 DNA, CDR3 protein. A D gene is named only where the DNA matches it firmly. Clone size is given for some rows only: seen once, a few or many times, or a class if the clone is expanded.

V gene: TRBV4-1
J gene: TRBJ1-3
D gene: .
CDR3 length: 16
clone size: .
CDR3 DNA: TGCGCCAGCAGCCGGAGGGCGGGGGCGTCTGGAAACACCATATATTTT
CDR3 protein: CASSRRAGASGNTIYF

V gene: TRBV28
J gene: TRBJ1-2
D gene: .
CDR3 length: 13
clone size: .
CDR3 DNA: TGTGCCAGCAGTTTGACAGCTAACTATGGCTACACCTTC
CDR3 protein: CASSLTANYGYTF

V gene: TRBV18
J gene: TRBJ2-1
D gene: TRBD2
CDR3 length: 16
clone size: .
CDR3 DNA: TGTGCCAGCTCACCACCTGGCGGGAGAACGACCAATGAGCAGTTCTTC
CDR3 protein: CASSPPGGRTTNEQFF

V gene: TRBV27
J gene: TRBJ1-5
D gene: .
CDR3 length: 15
clone size: .
CDR3 DNA: TGTGCCAGCAGCGCCCGGCCGGGAGGGGGTCAGCCCCAGCATTTT
CDR3 protein: CASSARPGGGQPQHF

V gene: TRBV6-1
J gene: TRBJ2-7
D gene: TRBD1
CDR3 length: 15
clone size: .
CDR3 DNA: TGTGCCAGCAGTTCCGGACAGGGGGAGACCTACGAGCAGTACTTC
CDR3 protein: CASSSGQGETYEQYF

V gene: TRBV27
J gene: TRBJ2-7
D gene: TRBD2
CDR3 length: 14
clone size: .
CDR3 DNA: TGTGCCAGCAGGCCCTACACCGGGACTAACGAGCAGTACTTC
CDR3 protein: CASRPYTGTNEQYF

V gene: TRBV6-4
J gene: TRBJ1-2
D gene: TRBD1
CDR3 length: 15
clone size: few
CDR3 DNA: TGTGCCAGCAGTGCCGGGACAGGGGGAACCTATGGCTACACCTTC
CDR3 protein: CASSAGTGGTYGYTF

V gene: TRBV19
J gene: TRBJ1-1
D gene: TRBD1
CDR3 length: 13
clone size: .
CDR3 DNA: TGTGCCAGCGGGACAGGAGTGAACACTGAAGCTTTCTTT
CDR3 protein: CASGTGVNTEAFF

V gene: TRBV5-6
J gene: TRBJ2-5
D gene: TRBD1
CDR3 length: 15
clone size: .
CDR3 DNA: TGTGCCAGCAGCTTTACCCGGGACAGGGAAGAGACCCAGTACTTC
CDR3 protein: CASSFTRDREETQYF

V gene: TRBV5-8
J gene: TRBJ2-3
D gene: TRBD1
CDR3 length: 16
clone size: .
CDR3 DNA: TGTGCCAGCAGCTCGACAGGGAGAAGGAGCACAGATACGCAGTATTTT
CDR3 protein: CASSSTGRRSTDTQYF

V gene: TRBV27
J gene: TRBJ2-2
D gene: .
CDR3 length: 13
clone size: .
CDR3 DNA: TGTGCCAGCAAACCGGGGAGCACCGGGGAGCTGTTTTTT
CDR3 protein: CASKPGSTGELFF

V gene: TRBV4-3
J gene: TRBJ2-2
D gene: .
CDR3 length: 17
clone size: .
CDR3 DNA: TGCGCCAGCAGCCAATCACCCCCCCAGGGAACCACCGGGGAGCTGTTTTTT
CDR3 protein: CASSQSPPQGTTGELFF

V gene: TRBV5-1
J gene: TRBJ2-7
D gene: TRBD2
CDR3 length: 14
clone size: .
CDR3 DNA: TGCGCCAGCAGCGCACTAGCGGGGGTCTACGAGCAGTACTTC
CDR3 protein: CASSALAGVYEQYF

V gene: TRBV4-3
J gene: TRBJ2-7
D gene: TRBD1
CDR3 length: 15
clone size: .
CDR3 DNA: TGCGCCAGCAGCCAAGAGGCCCGGGGACAGTACGAGCAGTACTTC
CDR3 protein: CASSQEARGQYEQYF

V gene: TRBV28
J gene: TRBJ2-3
D gene: .
CDR3 length: 17
clone size: .
CDR3 DNA: TGTGCCAGCAGTTTATCGTCGCTAGCAGCTAGCACAGATACGCAGTATTTT
CDR3 protein: CASSLSSLAASTDTQYF

V gene: TRBV10-3
J gene: TRBJ2-1
D gene: .
CDR3 length: 13
clone size: .
CDR3 DNA: TGTGCCATCAGTGAGGGGAGGGGGGATGAGCAGTTCTTC
CDR3 protein: CAISEGRGDEQFF

V gene: TRBV7-9
J gene: TRBJ1-1
D gene: .
CDR3 length: 12
clone size: .
CDR3 DNA: TGTGCCAGCACCGAGCAGGGGACTGAAGCTTTCTTT
CDR3 protein: CASTEQGTEAFF

V gene: TRBV10-1
J gene: TRBJ2-1
D gene: .
CDR3 length: 14
clone size: .
CDR3 DNA: TGCGCCAGCATAGGTGGGAGCTCCTACAATGAGCAGTTCTTC
CDR3 protein: CASIGGSSYNEQFF

V gene: TRBV9
J gene: TRBJ1-2
D gene: .
CDR3 length: 16
clone size: .
CDR3 DNA: TGTGCCAGCAGCGCGGACCCAGGGCCTGGTGGCTATGGCTACACCTTC
CDR3 protein: CASSADPGPGGYGYTF

V gene: TRBV19
J gene: TRBJ2-5
D gene: TRBD2
CDR3 length: 15
clone size: .
CDR3 DNA: TGTGCCAGTAGTATTCTTCGGGGGGGCTCAGAGACCCAGTACTTC
CDR3 protein: CASSILRGGSETQYF

V gene: TRBV28
J gene: TRBJ2-3
D gene: .
CDR3 length: 16
clone size: .
CDR3 DNA: TGTGCCAGCAGCTACTCACAGGATTTCCTCACAGATACGCAGTATTTT
CDR3 protein: CASSYSQDFLTDTQYF

V gene: TRBV6-5
J gene: TRBJ1-5
D gene: TRBD1
CDR3 length: 16
clone size: .
CDR3 DNA: TGTGCCAGCAGGTACACGGACAGGGAGGCCAATCAGCCCCAGCATTTT
CDR3 protein: CASRYTDREANQPQHF

V gene: TRBV4-2
J gene: TRBJ2-7
D gene: .
CDR3 length: 18
clone size: .
CDR3 DNA: TGTGCCAGCAGCCGGGACAGCGGAGGCGCAGGGAGGTCCTACGAGCAGTACTTC
CDR3 protein: CASSRDSGGAGRSYEQYF

V gene: TRBV7-2
J gene: TRBJ1-2
D gene: TRBD1
CDR3 length: 15
clone size: .
CDR3 DNA: TGTGCCAGCAGCTTACGACAGGGGAGGGACTATGGCTACACCTTC
CDR3 protein: CASSLRQGRDYGYTF

V gene: TRBV19
J gene: TRBJ1-5
D gene: TRBD1
CDR3 length: 15
clone size: .
CDR3 DNA: TGTGCCAGTAAACAGGGGGCATCCCTCGATCAGCCCCAGCATTTT
CDR3 protein: CASKQGASLDQPQHF

V gene: TRBV6-6
J gene: TRBJ2-5
D gene: .
CDR3 length: 14
clone size: once
CDR3 DNA: TGTGCCAGCAGTTACGGGGGCAGGGGAGAGACCCAGTACTTC
CDR3 protein: CASSYGGRGETQYF

V gene: TRBV12-5
J gene: TRBJ1-3
D gene: .
CDR3 length: 14
clone size: .
CDR3 DNA: TGTGCTAGTGGTAGGACAGTTCCTGGAAACACCATATATTTT
CDR3 protein: CASGRTVPGNTIYF

V gene: TRBV6-6
J gene: TRBJ2-3
D gene: TRBD2
CDR3 length: 16
clone size: once
CDR3 DNA: TGTGCCAGCAGATCCACCGGGACTAGTAGCACAGATACGCAGTATTTT
CDR3 protein: CASRSTGTSSTDTQYF

V gene: TRBV27
J gene: TRBJ2-1
D gene: .
CDR3 length: 20
clone size: .
CDR3 DNA: TGTGCCAGCACGAATATCCCCCTTCCCGCTCTAGCGCGGTCCTACAATGAGCAGTTCTTC
CDR3 protein: CASTNIPLPALARSYNEQFF

V gene: TRBV29-1
J gene: TRBJ1-1
D gene: .
CDR3 length: 16
clone size: .
CDR3 DNA: TGCAGCGTTGCCGGGAGTACTATTGCGGGGGGGACTGAAGCTTTCTTT
CDR3 protein: CSVAGSTIAGGTEAFF

V gene: TRBV28
J gene: TRBJ1-2
D gene: .
CDR3 length: 16
clone size: .
CDR3 DNA: TGTGCCAGCAGAGACGGGAGAGCCTACGGGCTTTATGGCTACACCTTC
CDR3 protein: CASRDGRAYGLYGYTF

V gene: TRBV28
J gene: TRBJ1-5
D gene: .
CDR3 length: 13
clone size: .
CDR3 DNA: TGTGCCAGCAGCCTTCCGGGGGTTCAGCCCCAGCATTTT
CDR3 protein: CASSLPGVQPQHF

V gene: TRBV5-1
J gene: TRBJ2-3
D gene: .
CDR3 length: 14
clone size: .
CDR3 DNA: TGCGCCAGCAGGCGCGACTATGACACAGATACGCAGTATTTT
CDR3 protein: CASRRDYDTDTQYF

V gene: TRBV7-2
J gene: TRBJ1-5
D gene: TRBD1
CDR3 length: 15
clone size: .
CDR3 DNA: TGTGCCAGCAGCGTAAGGACAGGGTTCAATCAGCCCCAGCATTTT
CDR3 protein: CASSVRTGFNQPQHF

V gene: TRBV7-3
J gene: TRBJ2-3
D gene: .
CDR3 length: 15
clone size: .
CDR3 DNA: TGTGCCAGCAGCCCCCAGGGAGGAAGCACAGATACGCAGTATTTT
CDR3 protein: CASSPQGGSTDTQYF

V gene: TRBV6-5
J gene: TRBJ2-7
D gene: .
CDR3 length: 13
clone size: .
CDR3 DNA: TGTGCCAGCAGGGGGGGACTGGGAAGCGAGCAGTACTTC
CDR3 protein: CASRGGLGSEQYF

V gene: TRBV6-1
J gene: TRBJ2-5
D gene: .
CDR3 length: 13
clone size: .
CDR3 DNA: TGTGCCAGCACCGTTTACGGTAAAGAGACCCAGTACTTC
CDR3 protein: CASTVYGKETQYF

V gene: TRBV7-8
J gene: TRBJ2-7
D gene: .
CDR3 length: 12
clone size: .
CDR3 DNA: TGTGCCAGCAGCCAACGGGGCTACGAGCAGTACTTC
CDR3 protein: CASSQRGYEQYF

V gene: TRBV7-3
J gene: TRBJ1-1
D gene: .
CDR3 length: 16
clone size: .
CDR3 DNA: TGTGCCAGCAGCTTAATACGACGACAGATGAACACTGAAGCTTTCTTT
CDR3 protein: CASSLIRRQMNTEAFF

V gene: TRBV11-2
J gene: TRBJ1-5
D gene: .
CDR3 length: 14
clone size: .
CDR3 DNA: TGTGCCAGCAGCCCCCAGAATAGCAATCAGCCCCAGCATTTT
CDR3 protein: CASSPQNSNQPQHF

V gene: TRBV7-6
J gene: TRBJ2-7
D gene: .
CDR3 length: 16
clone size: .
CDR3 DNA: TGTGCCAGCAGCCCCGAGGCGGGCAGCGGAGCTTACGAGCAGTACTTC
CDR3 protein: CASSPEAGSGAYEQYF

V gene: TRBV28
J gene: TRBJ1-6
D gene: TRBD1
CDR3 length: 16
clone size: once
CDR3 DNA: TGTGCCAGCAGCCTAACTCGGACAGGGTCTAGATCACCCCTCCACTTT
CDR3 protein: CASSLTRTGSRSPLHF

V gene: TRBV15
J gene: TRBJ2-1
D gene: TRBD2
CDR3 length: 15
clone size: .
CDR3 DNA: TGTGCCACCAGCAGGGTAGCGGGCGGCTACAATGAGCAGTTCTTC
CDR3 protein: CATSRVAGGYNEQFF

V gene: TRBV7-8
J gene: TRBJ1-1
D gene: .
CDR3 length: 14
clone size: .
CDR3 DNA: TGTGCCAGCAGCTTTAAGGGAGGGAACACTGAAGCTTTCTTT
CDR3 protein: CASSFKGGNTEAFF

V gene: TRBV19
J gene: TRBJ1-2
D gene: TRBD1
CDR3 length: 12
clone size: .
CDR3 DNA: TGTGCCTCCCAGACAGGGAACTATGGCTACACCTTC
CDR3 protein: CASQTGNYGYTF

V gene: TRBV5-6
J gene: TRBJ2-7
D gene: .
CDR3 length: 15
clone size: .
CDR3 DNA: TGTGCCAGCAGCTGGGGGTTGGCGGGGTCATACGAGCAGTACTTC
CDR3 protein: CASSWGLAGSYEQYF

V gene: TRBV11-2
J gene: TRBJ1-1
D gene: TRBD1
CDR3 length: 14
clone size: .
CDR3 DNA: TGTGCCAGCAGCCCCGGACAGGGGAACACTGAAGCTTTCTTT
CDR3 protein: CASSPGQGNTEAFF

V gene: TRBV27
J gene: TRBJ2-1
D gene: TRBD2
CDR3 length: 16
clone size: .
CDR3 DNA: TGTGCCAGCAGTCGTAAGGCTAGCGGGGGCTACAATGAGCAGTTCTTC
CDR3 protein: CASSRKASGGYNEQFF

V gene: TRBV21-1
J gene: TRBJ1-2
D gene: .
CDR3 length: 14
clone size: once
CDR3 DNA: TGTGCCAGCAGCAAAAAAGTCTACAGGGGCGGCTACACCTTC
CDR3 protein: CASSKKVYRGGYTF

V gene: TRBV7-3
J gene: TRBJ2-1
D gene: TRBD2
CDR3 length: 15
clone size: .
CDR3 DNA: TGTGCCAGCAGCTTTACCGGGACTAGCTACAATGAGCAGTTCTTC
CDR3 protein: CASSFTGTSYNEQFF

V gene: TRBV5-1
J gene: TRBJ1-1
D gene: .
CDR3 length: 15
clone size: .
CDR3 DNA: TGCGCCAGCAGCTTGGGCCTAAGGGGGAACACTGAAGCTTTCTTT
CDR3 protein: CASSLGLRGNTEAFF

V gene: TRBV5-1
J gene: TRBJ2-5
D gene: .
CDR3 length: 14
clone size: .
CDR3 DNA: TGCGCCAGCAGCAACCCACGGGGACAAGAGACCCAGTACTTC
CDR3 protein: CASSNPRGQETQYF

V gene: TRBV5-1
J gene: TRBJ2-5
D gene: .
CDR3 length: 16
clone size: .
CDR3 DNA: TGCGCCAGCAGCTTGGTTAGCCTAAACCCCCAAGAGACCCAGTACTTC
CDR3 protein: CASSLVSLNPQETQYF

V gene: TRBV6-6
J gene: TRBJ1-2
D gene: .
CDR3 length: 15
clone size: .
CDR3 DNA: TGTGCCAGCAGTTACTCGGAGGTAATTTCCTATGGCTACACCTTC
CDR3 protein: CASSYSEVISYGYTF

V gene: TRBV15
J gene: TRBJ1-2
D gene: .
CDR3 length: 16
clone size: .
CDR3 DNA: TGTGCCACCAGCAGAGATTCTCGAGGGCCGAAGGAAGGCTACACCTTC
CDR3 protein: CATSRDSRGPKEGYTF

V gene: TRBV7-9
J gene: TRBJ2-3
D gene: .
CDR3 length: 13
clone size: .
CDR3 DNA: TGTGCCAGCAGCTTCACAGGCACAGATACGCAGTATTTT
CDR3 protein: CASSFTGTDTQYF

V gene: TRBV14
J gene: TRBJ1-1
D gene: .
CDR3 length: 13
clone size: .
CDR3 DNA: TGTGCCAGCAGTCGACAGGTTAACACTGAAGCTTTCTTT
CDR3 protein: CASSRQVNTEAFF

V gene: TRBV11-1
J gene: TRBJ2-1
D gene: TRBD2
CDR3 length: 16
clone size: .
CDR3 DNA: TGTGCCAGCAGCTTCGGAGCGGGGGGGCAGTTAAATGAGCAGTTCTTC
CDR3 protein: CASSFGAGGQLNEQFF